Each of the 23 T cell receptor beta chains below was sequenced from the same sample in a study of identical twins. TCRdb reanalysed the 5' RACE reads using MiXCR and keeps one entry per CDR3 protein. The profile shows around 960,000 distinct CDR3 sequences, approximately 13% of them singletons. This sample was shared with a second study, whose subject was yellow fever vaccine responses in identical twins.

The sample taken for sequencing was PBMCs. These receptors all come from a woman between 18 and 29 years old in good health.

This clonotype was seen a few times. This rearrangement joins TRBV20-1 to TRBJ1-6; D is possibly TRBD1 (5 bases). V lost 6 bases and J lost 13, with 13 bases in between. The CDR3 runs 11 residues. Germline CDR1 and CDR2: DFQATT and SNEGSKA (reference sequence). The CDR3 here is CSAQQVSPLHF. CDR3 bases: TGCAGTGCACAACAGGTTTCCCCCCTCCACTTT.

The J gene is TRBJ2-2, the V gene TRBV20-1, with 11 bases lining up with TRBD2. The V segment lost 3 bases and the J segment 1 base; nucleotides outside the gene matches: 4. Germline CDR1 and CDR2: DFQATT and SNEGSKA (reference sequence). The CDR3 consists of 16 residues. The CDR3 here is CSARGTSGVNTGELFF. The DNA for the CDR3 is TGCAGTGCTAGGGGGACTAGCGGAGTGAACACCGGGGAGCTGTTTTTT.

The chain is built from TRBV28 and TRBJ2-1; D perhaps matches TRBD2 (5 bases). The V and J ends lost 3 bases and 6 bases respectively, with 12 bases between them. This CDR3 region has 14 residues. The germline CDR1 and CDR2 sequences are MDHEN and SYDVKM. This CDR3 reads CASSLSSALNEQFF. The CDR3 DNA is TGTGCCAGCAGTTTGAGTAGCGCCCTCAATGAGCAGTTCTTC.

Written as DNA, the CDR3 is TGCAGTGCTAGAGGGGAGGACGGCCTTTGGGGCTACACCTTC. Encoded protein: CSARGEDGLWGYTF. V and J are TRBV20-1 and TRBJ1-2; D not resolved. CDR1 is DFQATT, CDR2 SNEGSKA, per germline (reference sequence). CDR3 length: 14 amino acids. V dropped 1 base and J dropped 8 bases, with 17 bases sitting between them.

This clonotype showed up just a few times. Here the CDR3 reads CATSRGDTYEQYV. In DNA, the CDR3 is TGTGCCACCAGCAGAGGGGATACCTACGAGCAGTACGTC. The rearrangement joins TRBV15 to TRBJ2-7; D is undetermined. The CDR3 is made up of 13 amino acids. Germline CDR1 is LNHNV and CDR2 is YYDKDF (reference sequence). The V end lost 1 base, the J end lost 2 bases, and 6 bases lay between the germline ends.

The CDR3 sequence: CASSLSDAETQYF. CDR3 nucleotides: TGTGCCAGCAGCTTATCGGACGCCGAGACCCAGTACTTC. The chain links TRBV11-2 to TRBJ2-5; no firm D call. The germline V gene has CDR1 SGHAT and CDR2 FQNNGV. This CDR3 comprises 13 residues. V was cut by 2 bases and J by 5 bases, with 9 bases left in between.

This rearrangement joins TRBV4-1 to TRBJ2-4; the D gene is possibly TRBD2 (6 bases). V shed 0 bases and J shed 11 bases, with 14 bases lying between them. The CDR3 has 14 amino acids. Germline V lookup: CDR1 MGHRA, CDR2 YSYEKL. This CDR3 reads CASSQEAGYRVQYF. CDR3 coding DNA: TGCGCCAGCAGCCAAGAGGCGGGATATAGGGTTCAGTACTTC.

The V and J genes are TRBV28 and TRBJ2-7, with 11 bases that match TRBD2. The CDR3 sequence is 14 residues long. Losses at the gene ends were 6 bases for V and 4 bases for J; bases not matched to a gene: 5. The germline gives CDR1 MDHEN, CDR2 SYDVKM. The CDR3: CASRRLAGIYEQYF. The CDR3 region has the DNA TGTGCCAGCAGGAGACTAGCGGGAATATACGAGCAGTACTTC.

The table lists this clonotype with many counts. The V gene is TRBV4-1, the J gene TRBJ1-1; no definite D call. The germline CDR1 and CDR2 sequences are MGHRA and YSYEKL. This CDR3 region has 13 residues. V was cut by 7 bases and J by 6 bases, with 15 bases left in between. The CDR3 protein is CASTPDGGAEAFF. CDR3 DNA sequence: TGCGCCAGCACGCCGGACGGTGGAGCTGAAGCTTTCTTT.

The chain joins TRBV6-5 to TRBJ2-3; D could derive from TRBD1 or TRBD2 (6 bases each). V shed 4 bases and J shed 0 bases, with 14 bases lying between them. Germline values: CDR1 MNHEY, CDR2 SVGAGI. This CDR3 spans 16 amino acids. CDR3 bases: TGTGCCAGCAGTTTAAACGGGGGCCTGAGCACAGATACGCAGTATTTT. Translation: CASSLNGGLSTDTQYF.

The chain joins TRBV7-2 to TRBJ2-7; 8 bases match TRBD1. The CDR3 spans 15 residues. CDR1 is SGHTA and CDR2 is FQGNSA in the germline V gene. Trimming took 2 bases from V and 4 from J; bases not matched to a gene: 7. The CDR3 region has the DNA TGTGCCAGCAGCTTATCAGGGGGCCCGGCGTACGAGCAGTACTTC. It yields the protein CASSLSGGPAYEQYF.

This clonotype was recorded a few times. V usage is TRBV12-3 or TRBV12-4 and J usage is TRBJ2-2; 7 nucleotides agree with TRBD2. V lost 3 bases to trimming and J lost 4 bases; unmatched junction nucleotides: 11. This CDR3 spans 17 amino acids. The CDR3 region is CASSFTLDGGSTGELFF. The DNA for the CDR3 is TGTGCCAGCAGTTTTACCCTAGACGGGGGGAGCACCGGGGAGCTGTTTTTT.

This rearrangement joins TRBV6-1 to TRBJ2-7; tentatively, D is TRBD2 (6 bases). The length of the CDR3 is 13 residues. Germline V CDR1 and CDR2: MNHNS, SASEGT. The V end lost 6 bases, the J end lost 9 bases, and 18 bases lay between the germline ends. The chain's CDR3 is CASRTVGLALQYF. The CDR3 nucleotides are TGTGCCAGCAGGACCGTCGGTCTAGCGTTGCAGTACTTC.

This clonotype was detected a few times. CDR3 amino acids: CASSFDREATEAFF. In nucleotides, the CDR3 is TGCGCCAGCAGCTTCGACAGGGAGGCCACTGAAGCTTTCTTT. The chain carries TRBV5-1 and TRBJ1-1; 7 nucleotides agree with TRBD1. V was pared by 2 bases and J by 4 bases, with 5 bases of the junction left unmatched. This CDR3 region has 14 residues. Germline loops: CDR1 SGHRS, CDR2 YFSETQ. The full variable domain, in which reference TRBV5-1 and TRBJ1-1 provide the parts outside the CDR3, is KAGVTQTPRYLIKTRGQQVTLSCSPISGHRSVSWYQQTPGQGLQFLFEYFSETQRNKGNFPGRFSGRQFSNSRSEMNVSTLELGDSALYLCASSFDREATEAFFGQGTRLTVV.

J is TRBJ2-7 and V is TRBV20-1; D is possibly TRBD1 (6 bases). Trimming shortened V by 5 bases and J by 1 base, and 15 bases separated the two germline ends. There are 14 residues in the CDR3. From germline, CDR1 is DFQATT and CDR2 SNEGSKA (reference sequence). This CDR3 is CSAGWTAGSYEQYF. The DNA of the CDR3 is TGCAGTGCTGGATGGACAGCTGGGTCCTACGAGCAGTACTTC.

V is TRBV11-2 and J is TRBJ2-1, with 8 bases matching TRBD1. Trimming took 4 bases from V and 6 from J; bases not matched to a gene: 14. The length of the CDR3 is 17 residues. Germline V CDR1 and CDR2: SGHAT, FQNNGV. CDR3 sequence: CASSSINSNRGSNEQFF. In nucleotides, the CDR3 is TGTGCCAGCAGCTCCATTAACTCCAACAGGGGGAGCAATGAGCAGTTCTTC.

The chain links TRBV20-1 to TRBJ2-5, with TRBD2 matching over 11 bases. This CDR3 spans 14 amino acids. Germline CDR1 DFQATT, CDR2 SNEGSKA (reference sequence). Trimming took 6 bases from V and 5 from J; bases not matched to a gene: 8. CDR3 DNA sequence: TGCAGTGCGCTATTACTAGCGGGAGTCGAGACCCAGTACTTC. Protein sequence: CSALLLAGVETQYF.

The chain uses TRBV2 and TRBJ2-7; TRBD1 matches 8 bases. CDR3 size: 13 residues. Germline assignment: CDR1 SNHLY and CDR2 FYNNEI. Trimming removed 10 bases from V and 2 bases from J; junction bases left unmatched: 7. In DNA, the CDR3 is TGTGCCATCTCCAGACAGGGGACCTACGAGCAGTACTTC. Translating gives CAISRQGTYEQYF.

The V and J genes are TRBV7-1 and TRBJ2-3; 8 positions agree with TRBD2. TRBV7-1 is known as an ORF, though its function is uncertain. Trimming cost V 6 bases and J 3 bases; bases outside gene matches: 20. CDR3 length equals 19 residues. The CDR3 is CASSLAPPYGGRKTDTQYF. Here the CDR3 DNA reads TGTGCCAGCAGTTTAGCCCCTCCCTATGGCGGGAGGAAGACAGATACGCAGTATTTT.

This clonotype was counted at least ten times. The V gene is TRBV29-1, the J gene TRBJ2-7; possible D gene TRBD2, 6 bases. V gave up 3 bases and J gave up 6 bases, with 15 bases separating them. The CDR3 has 13 amino acids. The V gene's germline CDR1 is SQVTM and CDR2 ANQGSEA. In DNA form, the CDR3 reads TGCAGCGTTGAGGTCCGGGAGAGAGGCGAGCAGTACTTC. Translation gives CSVEVRERGEQYF.

This clonotype was observed a few times. V and J are TRBV20-1 and TRBJ1-1; possibly TRBD1 for D (5 bases). The CDR3 totals 13 residues. V was cut by 5 bases and J by 8 bases, with 18 bases left in between. CDR1 is DFQATT and CDR2 is SNEGSKA in the germline V gene (reference sequence). CDR3 residues: CSARGGEDWEAFF. The CDR3 DNA sequence: TGCAGTGCTCGGGGGGGAGAAGACTGGGAAGCTTTCTTT.

This clonotype was seen many times. This chain links TRBV5-1 with TRBJ2-3; no reliable D call. Trimming left V 2 bases short and J 0 bases short, with 7 bases between. The CDR3 has 14 amino acids. Looked up from germline, CDR1 is SGHRS and CDR2 is YFSETQ. In nucleotides, the CDR3 is TGCGCCAGCAGCTTTTCGACTAGCACAGATACGCAGTATTTT. Its protein is CASSFSTSTDTQYF. Full variable domain (rest looked up from reference TRBV5-1 and TRBJ2-3): KAGVTQTPRYLIKTRGQQVTLSCSPISGHRSVSWYQQTPGQGLQFLFEYFSETQRNKGNFPGRFSGRQFSNSRSEMNVSTLELGDSALYLCASSFSTSTDTQYFGPGTRLTVL.

This clonotype was recorded at least ten times. The CDR3 DNA sequence: TGTGCCAGCAGTGACGGCCTAACAAGCAATGAGCAGTTCTTC. This encodes CASSDGLTSNEQFF. This chain joins TRBV6-4 and TRBJ2-1; no definite D call. The CDR3 length is 14 residues. Looked up from germline, CDR1 is MRHNA and CDR2 is SNTAGT. The germline V and J ends were trimmed by 2 bases and 6 bases, with 11 bases remaining between them.